This TCR beta chain was captured by sequencing in a study of blood T cell repertoires in COVID-19. Study details: The United States, Italy and Spain provided the acute and convalescent COVID-19 samples.

Methods used by the authors: The assay estimated nucleated cells by amplifying reference gene primers. TCRdb's copy holds only in-frame clones and misses some; the assay was immunoSEQ multiplex PCR. V and J calls and clone size are copied from that table; D and trimming were computed from the DNA. The table includes fewer than 200,000 clones, roughly 84% detected once. V was clipped by 1 base and J by 3 bases; unmatched bases: 3. CDR1 and CDR2 from the germline V gene are SGHRS and YFSETQ. The CDR3 length is 15 residues. This chain joins TRBV5-1 and TRBJ2-7, with 11 bases aligning to TRBD1. The sequenced sample consisted of peripheral blood. This sequence was found in a woman older than 75 with active or convalescent COVID-19. This CDR3 reads CASSLLGQGDYEQYF. The DNA for the CDR3 is TGCGCCAGCAGCTTGTTGGGACAGGGGGACTACGAGCAGTACTTC.